This T cell receptor beta chain was identified in a study of Ad26.COV2.S vaccination and SARS-CoV-2 variants. Study information: Recipients of Ad26.COV2.S got it intramuscularly, once or twice 56 days apart.

The treatment here: around 19 received Ad26.COV2.S at low or high dose, single or two shots; 5 received placebo; per-sample allocation not given. Sampling was performed 63 days after the first vaccine or placebo injection. In Boston, an adult donor aged 18-55 years took part. Produced via immunoSEQ multiplex PCR; TCRdb's table is partial and in-frame only. The sample records a few hundred thousand clones, 90% being singletons. Study outcomes and limitations: Researchers cautioned that TCR breadth and depth analyses may have underestimated total T cell responses.

CDR3 length equals 15 residues. The trim removed 5 bases at V and 0 bases at J, leaving 7 bases unmatched. The germline CDR1 and CDR2 sequences are SQVTM and ANQGSEA. This clone showed up just once. Its specificity is not known. The receptor was isolated from a person aged 18 to 59 who received the Ad26.COV2.S COVID-19 vaccine or a placebo. This chain connects TRBV29-1 to TRBJ2-5; 9 nucleotides align to TRBD2. The sequenced sample was peripheral blood, obtained in a trial of Ad26.COV2.S vaccine versus placebo. CDR3 coding DNA: TGCAGCGTTAGTAGCGGGGGATTGAACCAAGAGACCCAGTACTTC. Translation gives CSVSSGGLNQETQYF.